This T cell receptor beta chain was profiled in a study of monozygotic twins with inflammatory bowel disease. There are 12 residues in the CDR3. Germline values: CDR1 LGHNT, CDR2 FRNRAP. TCRdb reprocessed the 5' RACE reads and reports one entry per CDR3 protein, with no DNA. This sample contains 350,000 to 550,000 distinct CDR3 sequences. The chain employs TRBV12-5 and TRBJ1-3. Sequencing was carried out using blood. The receptor comes from a human donor with ulcerative colitis or Crohn's disease, or a healthy co-twin of an affected twin (not recorded which). The CDR3 sequence is CASSGRENTIYF.